The rows below give T cell receptor beta chains drawn from one sample of a study of cytomegalovirus exposure and HLA in healthy donors. Data came from immunoSEQ multiplex PCR; TCRdb stores just in-frame clones and leaves some out. The sample shows tens of thousands of clones, about 68% of them seen only once. Material: PBMCs. The receptor set was obtained from a woman aged 45-65 years in good health and CMV-seropositive. Each CDR3 is given with its conserved first and last residue. The order of the fields is J gene, V gene, D gene, clone size, CDR3 length, CDR3 protein, CDR3 DNA. A D gene is named only where the DNA matches it firmly. Where a row states a size, it is once, few, many or the class of an expanded clone; other rows omit it.

j_call: TRBJ2-1; v_call: TRBV5-1; d_call: TRBD2; clone_size: once; cdr3_length: 15; cdr3_aa: CASSLAPSGGNEQFF; cdr3_nt: TGCGCCAGCAGCTTGGCCCCTAGCGGGGGGAATGAGCAGTTCTTC
j_call: TRBJ1-2; v_call: TRBV4-2; d_call: NA; clone_size: NA; cdr3_length: 14; cdr3_aa: CASSQDGQSYGYTF; cdr3_nt: TGTGCCAGCAGCCAAGATGGGCAGAGCTATGGCTACACCTTC
j_call: TRBJ1-5; v_call: TRBV28; d_call: TRBD1; clone_size: few; cdr3_length: 15; cdr3_aa: CATMDRPTSNQPQHF; cdr3_nt: TGTGCCACCATGGACAGGCCAACTAGCAATCAGCCCCAGCATTTT
j_call: TRBJ2-5; v_call: TRBV5-1; d_call: NA; clone_size: few; cdr3_length: 14; cdr3_aa: CASSLDSTEETQYF; cdr3_nt: TGCGCCAGCAGCTTGGACAGCACTGAAGAGACCCAGTACTTC
j_call: TRBJ2-5; v_call: TRBV19; d_call: TRBD1; clone_size: few; cdr3_length: 15; cdr3_aa: CASSIVPGGAETQYF; cdr3_nt: TGTGCCAGTAGTATAGTTCCAGGGGGCGCGGAGACCCAGTACTTC
j_call: TRBJ1-5; v_call: TRBV7-8; d_call: NA; clone_size: NA; cdr3_length: 14; cdr3_aa: CASSPGREDQPQHF; cdr3_nt: TGTGCCAGCAGCCCAGGACGGGAGGATCAGCCCCAGCATTTT
j_call: TRBJ1-1; v_call: TRBV2; d_call: NA; clone_size: NA; cdr3_length: 11; cdr3_aa: CASSGGGEAFF; cdr3_nt: TGTGCCAGCAGTGGAGGAGGCGAAGCTTTCTTT
j_call: TRBJ2-7; v_call: TRBV5-1; d_call: NA; clone_size: once; cdr3_length: 17; cdr3_aa: CARQTKCERQGEDEQYF; cdr3_nt: TGCGCCAGACAGACAAAATGCGAACGGCAGGGGGAGGACGAGCAGTACTTC
j_call: TRBJ2-6; v_call: TRBV28; d_call: TRBD1; clone_size: NA; cdr3_length: 16; cdr3_aa: CASSETGTRGANVLTF; cdr3_nt: TGTGCCAGCTCAGAGACAGGGACGAGAGGGGCCAACGTCCTGACTTTC
j_call: TRBJ1-3; v_call: TRBV7-9; d_call: NA; clone_size: NA; cdr3_length: 14; cdr3_aa: CASSFGGSGNTIYF; cdr3_nt: TGTGCCAGCAGCTTCGGGGGCTCTGGAAACACCATATATTTT
j_call: TRBJ2-1; v_call: TRBV30; d_call: NA; clone_size: NA; cdr3_length: 11; cdr3_aa: CAWSENYEQFF; cdr3_nt: TGTGCCTGGAGCGAAAACTATGAGCAGTTCTTC
j_call: TRBJ2-1; v_call: TRBV7-7; d_call: TRBD2; clone_size: NA; cdr3_length: 14; cdr3_aa: CASSWSRRGDEQFF; cdr3_nt: TGTGCCAGCAGCTGGAGCAGGCGGGGGGATGAGCAGTTCTTC
j_call: TRBJ1-2; v_call: TRBV10-3; d_call: NA; clone_size: NA; cdr3_length: 16; cdr3_aa: CAISERTRGGFYGYTF; cdr3_nt: TGTGCCATCAGTGAGAGGACAAGGGGGGGTTTCTATGGCTACACCTTC
j_call: TRBJ2-1; v_call: TRBV6-5; d_call: NA; clone_size: NA; cdr3_length: 15; cdr3_aa: CASRLSDARGYEQFF; cdr3_nt: TGTGCCAGCAGACTCTCCGACGCTAGGGGCTATGAGCAGTTCTTC
j_call: TRBJ1-4; v_call: TRBV27; d_call: NA; clone_size: NA; cdr3_length: 14; cdr3_aa: CASSFRRGNEKLFF; cdr3_nt: TGTGCCAGCAGTTTTCGCAGGGGAAATGAAAAACTGTTTTTT
j_call: TRBJ2-4; v_call: TRBV10-3; d_call: NA; clone_size: NA; cdr3_length: 15; cdr3_aa: CAISEIGEAKNIQYF; cdr3_nt: TGTGCCATCAGTGAGATCGGGGAGGCCAAAAACATTCAGTACTTC
j_call: TRBJ2-5; v_call: TRBV7-3; d_call: NA; clone_size: NA; cdr3_length: 13; cdr3_aa: CASSLSAGETQYF; cdr3_nt: TGTGCCAGCAGCTTATCAGCAGGGGAGACCCAGTACTTC
j_call: TRBJ1-1; v_call: TRBV6-5; d_call: NA; clone_size: NA; cdr3_length: 14; cdr3_aa: CASSFLGASTEAFF; cdr3_nt: TGTGCCAGCAGTTTTTTGGGGGCAAGTACTGAAGCTTTCTTT
j_call: TRBJ2-3; v_call: TRBV5-1; d_call: TRBD2; clone_size: NA; cdr3_length: 15; cdr3_aa: CASSLTSGYTDTQYF; cdr3_nt: TGCGCCAGCAGCTTGACTAGCGGTTACACAGATACGCAGTATTTT
j_call: TRBJ2-6; v_call: TRBV4-1; d_call: TRBD2; clone_size: NA; cdr3_length: 18; cdr3_aa: CASSQGSGRGSGANVLTF; cdr3_nt: TGCGCCAGCAGCCAAGGGTCGGGGCGGGGGTCTGGGGCCAACGTCCTGACTTTC
j_call: TRBJ2-1; v_call: TRBV9; d_call: NA; clone_size: NA; cdr3_length: 14; cdr3_aa: CASSVDSSYNEQFF; cdr3_nt: TGTGCCAGCAGCGTTGATAGCTCCTACAATGAGCAGTTCTTC
j_call: TRBJ1-1; v_call: TRBV7-9; d_call: NA; clone_size: few; cdr3_length: 14; cdr3_aa: CASSLSGTGTEAFF; cdr3_nt: TGTGCCAGCAGCTTAAGCGGGACGGGAACTGAAGCTTTCTTT
j_call: TRBJ2-5; v_call: TRBV7-2; d_call: TRBD2; clone_size: few; cdr3_length: 15; cdr3_aa: CASSLWVGEGETQYF; cdr3_nt: TGTGCCAGCAGCTTATGGGTGGGGGAGGGGGAGACCCAGTACTTC
j_call: TRBJ2-1; v_call: TRBV7-8; d_call: TRBD2; clone_size: NA; cdr3_length: 20; cdr3_aa: CASSLAPTGEAGGPHNEQFF; cdr3_nt: TGTGCCAGCAGCTTAGCCCCAACCGGGGAAGCGGGGGGGCCGCACAATGAGCAGTTCTTC
j_call: TRBJ2-3; v_call: TRBV7-6; d_call: TRBD2; clone_size: NA; cdr3_length: 16; cdr3_aa: CASSPRGGGRGDTQYF; cdr3_nt: TGTGCCAGCAGCCCACGCGGCGGGGGGCGTGGAGATACGCAGTATTTT
j_call: TRBJ1-5; v_call: TRBV6-5; d_call: NA; clone_size: NA; cdr3_length: 15; cdr3_aa: CASSYSPRGNQPQHF; cdr3_nt: TGTGCCAGCAGTTACTCCCCCAGGGGCAATCAGCCCCAGCATTTT
j_call: TRBJ2-3; v_call: TRBV6-4; d_call: TRBD2; clone_size: NA; cdr3_length: 15; cdr3_aa: CASSVKAGVTDTQYF; cdr3_nt: TGTGCCAGCAGTGTTAAAGCGGGGGTTACAGATACGCAGTATTTT
j_call: TRBJ2-3; v_call: TRBV7-3; d_call: TRBD1; clone_size: once; cdr3_length: 15; cdr3_aa: CASSLGTGVTDTQYF; cdr3_nt: TGTGCCAGCAGCTTAGGGACAGGGGTAACAGATACGCAGTATTTT
j_call: TRBJ1-3; v_call: TRBV5-1; d_call: NA; clone_size: NA; cdr3_length: 16; cdr3_aa: CASSLALPSSGNTIYF; cdr3_nt: TGCGCCAGCAGCTTGGCTTTGCCTAGCTCTGGAAACACCATATATTTT
j_call: TRBJ1-6; v_call: TRBV28; d_call: NA; clone_size: NA; cdr3_length: 13; cdr3_aa: CASSKTENSPLHF; cdr3_nt: TGTGCCAGCAGTAAGACAGAGAATTCACCCCTCCACTTT
j_call: TRBJ1-2; v_call: TRBV29-1; d_call: NA; clone_size: few; cdr3_length: 11; cdr3_aa: CSVNGIGGYTF; cdr3_nt: TGCAGCGTTAACGGGATTGGTGGCTACACCTTC
j_call: TRBJ1-1; v_call: TRBV14; d_call: NA; clone_size: NA; cdr3_length: 17; cdr3_aa: CASSQETWGYSNTEAFF; cdr3_nt: TGTGCCAGCAGCCAAGAAACCTGGGGCTACTCGAACACTGAAGCTTTCTTT
j_call: TRBJ1-4; v_call: TRBV4-1; d_call: NA; clone_size: NA; cdr3_length: 14; cdr3_aa: CASSPLTVNEKLFF; cdr3_nt: TGCGCCAGCAGCCCTTTGACAGTTAATGAAAAACTGTTTTTT
j_call: TRBJ2-3; v_call: TRBV2; d_call: TRBD1; clone_size: NA; cdr3_length: 16; cdr3_aa: CASSVQGARFTDTQYF; cdr3_nt: TGTGCCAGCAGTGTACAGGGGGCCCGATTCACAGATACGCAGTATTTT
j_call: TRBJ2-3; v_call: TRBV6-4; d_call: NA; clone_size: NA; cdr3_length: 12; cdr3_aa: CASSGSGDTQYF; cdr3_nt: TGTGCCAGCAGTGGATCAGGAGATACGCAGTATTTT
j_call: TRBJ2-2; v_call: TRBV6-4; d_call: TRBD1; clone_size: NA; cdr3_length: 17; cdr3_aa: CASSPGTGFQGTGELFF; cdr3_nt: TGTGCCAGCAGTCCCGGGACAGGGTTCCAGGGCACCGGGGAGCTGTTTTTT
j_call: TRBJ1-1; v_call: TRBV6-1; d_call: NA; clone_size: NA; cdr3_length: 14; cdr3_aa: CASTLDREDTEAFF; cdr3_nt: TGTGCCAGCACTCTCGACCGGGAAGACACTGAAGCTTTCTTT
j_call: TRBJ1-6; v_call: TRBV19; d_call: TRBD1; clone_size: NA; cdr3_length: 14; cdr3_aa: CASTPTGIPRRFHF; cdr3_nt: TGTGCCAGTACCCCGACAGGGATTCCCAGGCGATTCCACTTT
j_call: TRBJ1-4; v_call: TRBV6-1; d_call: NA; clone_size: NA; cdr3_length: 13; cdr3_aa: CASSGQVREKLFF; cdr3_nt: TGTGCCAGCAGTGGACAGGTTCGAGAAAAACTGTTTTTT
j_call: TRBJ1-1; v_call: TRBV11-2; d_call: NA; clone_size: NA; cdr3_length: 13; cdr3_aa: CASSLDGGRGAFF; cdr3_nt: TGTGCCAGCAGCTTAGATGGGGGGAGGGGAGCTTTCTTT
j_call: TRBJ1-5; v_call: TRBV28; d_call: TRBD1; clone_size: NA; cdr3_length: 16; cdr3_aa: CASRRDRGFNNQPQHF; cdr3_nt: TGTGCCAGCAGGCGCGACAGGGGTTTTAACAATCAGCCCCAGCATTTT
j_call: TRBJ1-4; v_call: TRBV5-4; d_call: TRBD1; clone_size: NA; cdr3_length: 15; cdr3_aa: CASSLGRTGGEKLFF; cdr3_nt: TGTGCCAGCAGCTTGGGGCGGACAGGAGGTGAAAAACTGTTTTTT
j_call: TRBJ2-1; v_call: TRBV7-3; d_call: TRBD2; clone_size: NA; cdr3_length: 15; cdr3_aa: CASSPKTSGGNEQFF; cdr3_nt: TGTGCCAGCAGCCCTAAGACTAGCGGGGGGAATGAGCAGTTCTTC
j_call: TRBJ2-5; v_call: TRBV4-1; d_call: NA; clone_size: once; cdr3_length: 15; cdr3_aa: CASSQDQEGRETQYF; cdr3_nt: TGCGCCAGCAGCCAAGATCAGGAGGGTAGAGAGACCCAGTACTTC
j_call: TRBJ2-3; v_call: TRBV18; d_call: TRBD1; clone_size: NA; cdr3_length: 15; cdr3_aa: CASSPPGTVVNTQYF; cdr3_nt: TGTGCCAGCTCACCACCGGGGACAGTGGTAAATACGCAGTATTTT
j_call: TRBJ2-7; v_call: TRBV19; d_call: NA; clone_size: NA; cdr3_length: 14; cdr3_aa: CASSIGGSAYEQYF; cdr3_nt: TGTGCCAGTAGTATCGGGGGATCAGCCTACGAGCAGTACTTC
j_call: TRBJ1-1; v_call: TRBV7-3; d_call: NA; clone_size: few; cdr3_length: 14; cdr3_aa: CASSPTGISTEAFF; cdr3_nt: TGTGCCAGCAGCCCTACAGGAATAAGCACTGAAGCTTTCTTT
j_call: TRBJ2-7; v_call: TRBV5-4; d_call: NA; clone_size: few; cdr3_length: 16; cdr3_aa: CASSLMPRDSTYEQYF; cdr3_nt: TGTGCCAGCAGCTTGATGCCCCGGGACTCGACTTACGAGCAGTACTTC
j_call: TRBJ2-5; v_call: TRBV2; d_call: NA; clone_size: once; cdr3_length: 17; cdr3_aa: CASSEALLGAPGETQYF; cdr3_nt: TGTGCCAGCAGTGAAGCGCTTTTGGGGGCGCCCGGAGAGACCCAGTACTTC
j_call: TRBJ1-2; v_call: TRBV6-6; d_call: NA; clone_size: few; cdr3_length: 14; cdr3_aa: CASSTGSLESGYTF; cdr3_nt: TGTGCCAGCAGTACAGGGAGTTTGGAGAGTGGCTACACCTTC
j_call: TRBJ2-3; v_call: TRBV28; d_call: NA; clone_size: NA; cdr3_length: 14; cdr3_aa: CASRGGSITDTQYF; cdr3_nt: TGTGCCAGCAGGGGAGGCTCAATCACAGATACGCAGTATTTT
j_call: TRBJ2-2; v_call: TRBV10-3; d_call: NA; clone_size: NA; cdr3_length: 13; cdr3_aa: CAISVGDTGELFF; cdr3_nt: TGTGCCATCAGTGTGGGAGATACCGGGGAGCTGTTTTTT
j_call: TRBJ2-2; v_call: TRBV27; d_call: NA; clone_size: NA; cdr3_length: 13; cdr3_aa: CASSGQEAGELFF; cdr3_nt: TGTGCCAGCAGCGGTCAGGAGGCCGGGGAGCTGTTTTTT
j_call: TRBJ1-5; v_call: TRBV19; d_call: TRBD1; clone_size: few; cdr3_length: 15; cdr3_aa: CASRSTGGSNQPQHF; cdr3_nt: TGTGCCAGTAGGAGTACAGGGGGCAGCAATCAGCCCCAGCATTTT
j_call: TRBJ1-1; v_call: TRBV9; d_call: TRBD1; clone_size: once; cdr3_length: 16; cdr3_aa: CASSEGDSRVLSEAFF; cdr3_nt: TGTGCCAGCAGCGAGGGGGACAGTAGGGTCTTATCTGAAGCTTTCTTT
j_call: TRBJ2-4; v_call: TRBV6-5; d_call: NA; clone_size: NA; cdr3_length: 11; cdr3_aa: CASARGNIQYF; cdr3_nt: TGTGCCAGCGCCCGGGGAAACATTCAGTACTTC
j_call: TRBJ2-1; v_call: TRBV7-9; d_call: NA; clone_size: NA; cdr3_length: 15; cdr3_aa: CASIPPRGGGHEQFF; cdr3_nt: TGTGCCAGCATCCCTCCGAGGGGCGGAGGGCATGAGCAGTTCTTC
j_call: TRBJ2-4; v_call: TRBV6-5; d_call: TRBD1; clone_size: NA; cdr3_length: 14; cdr3_aa: CASSQRTGFNIQYF; cdr3_nt: TGTGCCAGCAGTCAAAGGACAGGGTTTAACATTCAGTACTTC
j_call: TRBJ2-3; v_call: TRBV6-1; d_call: TRBD2; clone_size: NA; cdr3_length: 16; cdr3_aa: CASSESSGGVSDTQYF; cdr3_nt: TGTGCCAGCAGTGAATCTAGCGGGGGAGTCTCAGATACGCAGTATTTT
j_call: TRBJ2-5; v_call: TRBV7-9; d_call: NA; clone_size: NA; cdr3_length: 14; cdr3_aa: CASSPRTAQETQYF; cdr3_nt: TGTGCCAGCAGCCCACGGACAGCCCAAGAGACCCAGTACTTC